A selection of T cell receptor beta chains follows, all from one sample in a study of identical twins. TCRdb passed the 5' RACE reads through MiXCR, listing each CDR3 protein once. Among 690,000 or so distinct CDR3 sequences listed, 8% to 9% were seen once. These data were also filed under a second study, of yellow fever vaccine responses in identical twins.

The sequenced sample was PBMCs. Source of these receptors: a woman aged 18 to 35 in good health. The CDR3 runs from the conserved cysteine through the conserved F or W. A D gene is named only where the DNA matches it firmly. Size is omitted from some rows. Given values are once, few, many or a class for expanded clones.

d_call	cdr3_length	v_call	j_call	clone_size	cdr3_aa	cdr3_nt
-	16	TRBV6-5	TRBJ2-1	few	CASSYSVADSYNEQFF	TGTGCCAGCAGTTACTCTGTAGCGGACTCCTACAATGAGCAGTTCTTC
-	14	TRBV20-1	TRBJ2-2	-	CSARERQVTGELFF	TGCAGTGCTAGAGAGAGGCAGGTCACCGGGGAGCTGTTTTTT
-	14	TRBV24-1	TRBJ2-2	few	CATSDVGTTGELFF	TGTGCCACCAGTGACGTGGGTACCACCGGGGAGCTGTTTTTT
-	13	TRBV21-1	TRBJ2-5	few	CASSQRTGETQYF	TGTGCCAGCAGCCAAAGGACAGGAGAGACCCAGTACTTC
-	13	TRBV4-2	TRBJ2-7	few	CASSQERRSEQYF	TGTGCCAGCAGCCAAGAGAGGAGGAGCGAGCAGTACTTC
-	17	TRBV28	TRBJ2-2	-	CASSLGSGLGGAGELFF	TGTGCCAGCAGTTTGGGGTCCGGTCTTGGAGGGGCCGGGGAGCTGTTTTTT
-	15	TRBV12-3/TRBV12-4	TRBJ2-7	-	CASSFLGRPPYEQYF	TGTGCCAGCAGTTTTCTGGGGCGACCGCCCTACGAGCAGTACTTC
-	13	TRBV12-3/TRBV12-4	TRBJ1-2	few	CATDEGGNYGYTF	TGTGCCACCGACGAGGGGGGGAACTATGGCTACACCTTC
-	14	TRBV6-5	TRBJ2-3	-	CASSSTRAGYMQYF	TGTGCCAGCAGTTCCACCCGGGCCGGGTATATGCAGTATTTT
-	18	TRBV7-2	TRBJ2-3	many	CASSLALRRGGPADTQYF	TGTGCCAGCAGCTTAGCCCTCCGACGAGGGGGGCCTGCAGATACGCAGTATTTT
-	13	TRBV20-1	TRBJ1-2	-	CSAGGSSNYGYTF	TGCAGTGCTGGGGGTAGTTCTAACTATGGCTACACCTTC
TRBD2	14	TRBV5-1	TRBJ2-1	many	CASSSGLAGLEQFF	TGCGCCAGCAGCTCGGGACTAGCGGGTCTAGAGCAGTTCTTC
TRBD2	15	TRBV27	TRBJ2-3	many	CASSSLAGTTDTQYF	TGTGCCAGCAGTTCTCTAGCGGGGACCACAGATACGCAGTATTTT
-	14	TRBV5-6	TRBJ1-3	few	CASSPRTRGNTIYF	TGTGCCAGCAGCCCGAGGACCCGCGGAAACACCATATATTTT
-	14	TRBV5-1	TRBJ2-5	many	CASRSGVIQETQYF	TGCGCCAGCAGGTCAGGGGTCATCCAAGAGACCCAGTACTTC
TRBD2	15	TRBV12-3/TRBV12-4	TRBJ2-3	many	CASRGLAGFTDTQYF	TGTGCCAGCAGGGGACTAGCGGGGTTTACAGATACGCAGTATTTT
TRBD2	19	TRBV12-3/TRBV12-4	TRBJ2-1	-	CACSSPGTSGSFAYNEQFF	TGTGCCTGCAGTTCACCCGGGACTAGCGGGAGCTTCGCCTACAATGAGCAGTTCTTC
-	14	TRBV19	TRBJ2-3	few	CASSLYASTDTQYF	TGTGCCAGTAGTCTTTACGCTAGCACAGATACGCAGTATTTT
TRBD1	17	TRBV5-1	TRBJ2-1	many	CASSLIKDRVPPNEQFF	TGCGCCAGCAGCTTGATCAAAGACAGGGTCCCCCCCAATGAGCAGTTCTTC
-	12	TRBV28	TRBJ1-2	-	CASSGHRYGYTF	TGTGCCAGCAGTGGGCATCGCTATGGCTACACCTTC
-	14	TRBV4-3	TRBJ2-1	-	CASSPSWAYNEQFF	TGCGCCAGCAGCCCATCGTGGGCCTACAATGAGCAGTTCTTC
-	14	TRBV30	TRBJ1-5	-	CAWSVPDGSRPQHF	TGTGCCTGGAGTGTACCGGACGGGTCCCGGCCCCAGCATTTT
TRBD2	16	TRBV5-1	TRBJ2-1	-	CASSLGGLAGSNEQFF	TGCGCCAGCAGCTTGGGAGGACTAGCGGGGAGCAATGAGCAGTTCTTC
-	15	TRBV15	TRBJ1-5	few	CATSRDGRGNQPQHF	TGTGCCACCAGCAGAGATGGCAGGGGCAATCAGCCCCAGCATTTT
-	15	TRBV7-2	TRBJ2-7	few	CASSLTAGASYEQYF	TGTGCCAGCAGCTTAACCGCGGGGGCGTCCTACGAGCAGTACTTC
-	14	TRBV7-9	TRBJ2-4	few	CASSLVGGLNIQYF	TGTGCCAGCAGCTTAGTGGGGGGCTTAAACATTCAGTACTTC
-	14	TRBV6-2/TRBV6-3	TRBJ2-3	many	CASGRPGRTDTQYF	TGTGCCAGCGGAAGACCAGGGAGGACAGATACGCAGTATTTT
-	15	TRBV15	TRBJ2-5	few	CATSRVEPAQETQYF	TGTGCCACCAGCAGAGTAGAACCGGCCCAAGAGACCCAGTACTTC
-	15	TRBV24-1	TRBJ2-5	-	CATSDGGTGRQTQYF	TGTGCCACCAGTGACGGGGGGACAGGCCGACAGACCCAGTACTTC
-	13	TRBV19	TRBJ1-1	-	CASSMISLAEAFF	TGTGCCAGTAGTATGATTAGTCTTGCTGAAGCTTTCTTT
-	16	TRBV6-1	TRBJ2-7	many	CASSSPSGSPSYEQYF	TGTGCCAGCAGCAGCCCCTCAGGGTCCCCCTCCTACGAGCAGTACTTC
TRBD1	15	TRBV29-1	TRBJ2-5	few	CSVSRTGARQETQYF	TGCAGCGTCTCCAGGACAGGGGCTCGCCAAGAGACCCAGTACTTC
-	12	TRBV6-6	TRBJ2-1	few	CASTPEGGEQFF	TGTGCCAGCACCCCAGAGGGGGGTGAGCAGTTCTTC
TRBD1	14	TRBV20-1	TRBJ2-5	many	CSARGDRGLEDQYF	TGCAGTGCTAGAGGTGACAGGGGGTTAGAAGACCAGTACTTC
-	11	TRBV29-1	TRBJ1-2	-	CSAAGASGYTF	TGCAGCGCAGCAGGGGCGTCTGGCTACACCTTC
TRBD2	15	TRBV11-3	TRBJ2-3	-	CASSLRTSGGVTQYF	TGTGCCAGCAGCCTGAGGACTAGCGGGGGGGTTACGCAGTATTTT
TRBD2	16	TRBV3-1	TRBJ2-1	few	CASSPTSGGGFNEQFF	TGTGCCAGCAGCCCGACTAGCGGGGGGGGTTTTAATGAGCAGTTCTTC
TRBD2	15	TRBV15	TRBJ2-1	-	CATSTRLAGGNEQFF	TGTGCCACCAGCACCCGACTAGCGGGAGGGAATGAGCAGTTCTTC
-	15	TRBV20-1	TRBJ2-1	-	CSARVAGRSYNEQFF	TGCAGTGCTAGAGTGGCGGGAAGGTCCTACAATGAGCAGTTCTTC
-	13	TRBV28	TRBJ1-6	-	CASSFRANSPLHF	TGTGCCAGCAGTTTCAGGGCTAATTCACCCCTCCACTTT